The 4 T cell receptor beta chains presented below share a single source sample, sequenced in a study of blood T cell repertoires in COVID-19. Measured with immunoSEQ multiplex PCR; TCRdb has only the in-frame clones, and not every one. This table holds over 200,000 clones, less than 85% found once. What was sequenced was peripheral blood. The source of these receptors is a woman older than 75 with COVID-19, enrolled during active disease.

In this sample, this clone turned up once. The chain recombines TRBV11-2 with TRBJ2-3; 7 bases fit TRBD2. Germline loops: CDR1 SGHAT, CDR2 FQNNGV. This CDR3 contains 14 residues. J was trimmed by 2 bases and V by 4 bases; bases with no gene match: 3. The CDR3 bases are TGTGCCAGCAGCTCGGGGGGTTTCACAGATACGCAGTATTTT. It encodes CASSSGGFTDTQYF. Drawing the rest from reference TRBV11-2 and TRBJ2-3, the complete variable domain is EAGVAQSPRYKIIEKRQSVAFWCNPISGHATLYWYQQILGQGPKLLIQFQNNGVVDDSQLPKDRFSAERLKGVDSTLKIQPAKLEDSAVYLCASSSGGFTDTQYFGPGTRLTVL.

The gene calls are TRBV2 and TRBJ1-1; D ambiguous. Between the trimmed V and J ends, which lost 3 bases and 10 bases, there was a span of 15 bases. This CDR3 has 13 residues. Germline V lookup: CDR1 SNHLY, CDR2 FYNNEI. CDR3 amino acids: CASSEYPEGVAFF. The CDR3 coding sequence is TGTGCCAGCAGTGAGTATCCCGAGGGAGTAGCTTTCTTT.

This clone appeared a single time. The rearrangement links TRBV25-1 to TRBJ2-7, with 9 bases lining up with TRBD2. The CDR3 is 14 residues long. With 4 bases clipped from V and 2 bases from J, the junction kept 3 bases outside the gene matches. Per the germline V gene, CDR1 is MGHDK and CDR2 is SYGVNS. CDR3 in amino acids: CASSALAGTYEQYF. The CDR3 DNA reads TGTGCCAGCAGTGCCCTAGCGGGAACCTACGAGCAGTACTTC.

The genes are TRBV13 and TRBJ1-1; tentatively, D is TRBD1 (5 bases). There are 14 residues in the CDR3. Trimming removed 0 bases at V and 2 bases at J, with 7 bases between. Looked up from germline, CDR1 is PRHDT and CDR2 is FYEKMQ (reference sequence). CDR3 amino acids: CASSLGQVNTEAFF. The CDR3 nucleotides are TGTGCCAGCAGCTTAGGACAGGTAAACACTGAAGCTTTCTTT.